The rows below give T cell receptor beta chains drawn from one sample of a study of T cells expressing NK-cell markers. TCRdb re-called the 5' RACE reads and shows each CDR3 protein once, DNA omitted. The sample table includes about 160,000 distinct CDR3 sequences. Sequenced: blood T cells: a sorted CD56 or NKG2C T cell subset, CD4+ or CD8+ T cells, or bulk PBMC T cells (not recorded which). Every receptor here comes from a woman aged 18 to 75 in good health. Both conserved end residues are part of each CDR3.

v_call	j_call	cdr3_aa
TRBV20-1	TRBJ2-3	CSAIGAGHSTDTQYF
TRBV6-1	TRBJ1-4	CASSKQGLWEKLFF
TRBV7-3	TRBJ1-1	CASSEEVNTEAFF
TRBV5-1	TRBJ1-6	CASSGLTGGDSPLHF
TRBV12-3/TRBV12-4	TRBJ1-5	CASSPDRGLKPQHF
TRBV5-1	TRBJ1-5	CASSAGQANQPQHF
TRBV5-6	TRBJ2-5	CASSLGVSGRTQETQYF
TRBV11-2	TRBJ2-3	CASSLATGTGPDTQYF
TRBV7-9	TRBJ2-3	CASSDRAAVSGTDTQYF
TRBV4-2	TRBJ2-3	CASSQVLSGGGTDTQYF